Sequencing of this TCR beta chain was carried out in a study of blood T cell repertoires in COVID-19. Study processing details: By means of reference gene primer amplification, nucleated cell counts were estimated. Data came from immunoSEQ multiplex PCR; TCRdb stores just in-frame clones and leaves some out. V and J calls and clone size come straight from that table; D and trimming were deduced from the DNA. This repertoire shows some 270,000 clones, around 89% found once; its top ten account for about 0.8%. V was pared by 4 bases and J by 3 bases, with 14 bases of the junction left unmatched. Germline CDR1 and CDR2: LNHDA and SQIVND (reference sequence). The length of the CDR3 is 19 residues.

The clonotype comes from a man between 25 and 39 years old with acute or convalescent COVID-19. This chain links TRBV19 with TRBJ2-3, with 12 bases identical to TRBD2. The source material was peripheral blood. In nucleotides, the CDR3 is TGTGCCAGTAGTACGAGACTAGCGGGGGCCCCGAGGTGGACAGATACGCAGTATTTT. Its translation: CASSTRLAGAPRWTDTQYF.